The clone carrying this T cell receptor (beta chain) occurred many times. Its antigen is as yet unknown. The sample originates from a study of identical twins. Study observations and caveats: Out-of-frame TCR alpha sharing observed in monozygotic twins exceeded model estimates.

cDNA molecules carried unique molecular identifiers, and template switching added a universal primer site. Each CDR3 protein gets one entry after TCRdb re-called the 5' RACE reads with MiXCR. The profile shows about 530,000 distinct CDR3 sequences, around 22% of them singletons. In germline, CDR1 is SGHAT, CDR2 FQNNGV. The CDR3 sequence is 11 residues long. The V gene lost 6 bases and the J gene lost 4 bases, with 7 bases spanning the gap. This same sample was also part of a study on yellow fever vaccine responses in identical twins.

The V gene is TRBV11-2, the J gene TRBJ2-7, with a tentative D call TRBD2 (5 bases). Sequenced material: CD4+ T cells sorted from blood. This receptor was obtained from a woman aged 18-29 years in good health. CDR3 residues: CASSVAYEQYF. The CDR3 DNA is TGTGCCAGCAGTGTAGCGTACGAGCAGTACTTC.